Detailed here is one T cell receptor (beta chain). What it recognizes is unknown. The sample originates from a study of T cell responses to AZD1222 COVID-19 vaccine. Notes on the study in general: Unmutated variant regions reportedly attract nearly half of all spike-specific TCRs. Only a handful of AZD1222 recipients were seropositive at baseline. Repertoire sampling was restricted to post-peak T cell response timepoints. CD4 TCRs covered the whole spike, strongest at regions 160-218 and 743-854.

V gave up 1 base and J gave up 13 bases, with 13 bases separating them. The CDR3 is 12 amino acids. The V gene's germline CDR1 is MGHRA and CDR2 YSYEKL. Profiling relied on immunoSEQ multiplex PCR, and the TCRdb table lists in-frame clones only, not all of them. This table has about 140,000 clones, 80% to 90% appearing once. The chain carries TRBV4-1 and TRBJ1-1, with D hard to call. The receptor was derived from an adult in good health. Sample: peripheral blood, taken on day 0 of AZD1222 vaccination. The CDR3 here is CASSQVREKYFF. DNA for the CDR3: TGCGCCAGCAGCCAAGTGCGCGAGAAGTATTTCTTT.